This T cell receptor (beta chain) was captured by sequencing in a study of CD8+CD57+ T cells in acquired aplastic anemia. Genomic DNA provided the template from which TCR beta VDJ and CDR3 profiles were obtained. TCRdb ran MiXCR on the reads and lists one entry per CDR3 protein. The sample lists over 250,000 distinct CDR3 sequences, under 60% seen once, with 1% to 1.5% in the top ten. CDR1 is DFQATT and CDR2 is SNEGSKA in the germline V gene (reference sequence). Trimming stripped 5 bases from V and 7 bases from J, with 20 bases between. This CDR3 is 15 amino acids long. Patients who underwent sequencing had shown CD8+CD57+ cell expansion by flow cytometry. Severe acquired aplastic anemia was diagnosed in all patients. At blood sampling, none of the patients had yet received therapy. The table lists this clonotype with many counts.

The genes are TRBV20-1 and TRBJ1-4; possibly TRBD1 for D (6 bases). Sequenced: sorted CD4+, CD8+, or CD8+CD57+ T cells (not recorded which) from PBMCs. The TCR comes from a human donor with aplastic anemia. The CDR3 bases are TGCAGTGCTCCCGTTACAGGGTTGTCGTCTGAAAAACTGTTTTTT. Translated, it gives CSAPVTGLSSEKLFF.